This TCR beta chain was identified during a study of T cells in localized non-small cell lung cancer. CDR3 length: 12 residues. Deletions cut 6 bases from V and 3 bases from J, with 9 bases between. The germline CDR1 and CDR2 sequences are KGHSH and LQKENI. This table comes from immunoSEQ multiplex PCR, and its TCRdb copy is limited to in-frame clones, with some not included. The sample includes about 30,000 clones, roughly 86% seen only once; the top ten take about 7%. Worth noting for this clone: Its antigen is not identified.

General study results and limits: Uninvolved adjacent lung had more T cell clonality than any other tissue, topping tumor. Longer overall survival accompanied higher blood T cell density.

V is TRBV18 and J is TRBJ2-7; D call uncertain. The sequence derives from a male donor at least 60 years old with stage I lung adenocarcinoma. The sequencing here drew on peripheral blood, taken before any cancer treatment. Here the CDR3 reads CASSSGHYEQYF. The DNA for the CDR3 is TGTGCCAGCTCTTCGGGTCACTACGAGCAGTACTTC.